The rows below give T cell receptor beta chains drawn from one sample of a study of radiotherapy plus CTLA-4 blockade in lung cancer. Using immunoSEQ multiplex PCR, the repertoire was profiled, and TCRdb retains in-frame clones only, with some absent. The sample contains approximately 110,000 clones, 70% to 85% of which appear only once. The sample here was peripheral blood, taken from a patient treated with radiotherapy plus ipilimumab. The receptor source for this set is a human donor with non-small cell lung cancer that progressed on radiotherapy plus ipilimumab. Some clones in this sample may be carry-over from other donors' samples. The CDR3 runs from the conserved cysteine through the conserved F or W. Each record gives: J gene, clone size, D gene, V gene, CDR3 protein, CDR3 DNA. The D gene is left open where the match is weak. A row's size may be missing; if present it is once, few, many or a size class.

j_call: TRBJ2-5
clone_size: -
d_call: -
v_call: TRBV6-1
cdr3_aa: CASRWLGDETQYF
cdr3_nt: TGTGCCAGCAGGTGGTTGGGAGACGAGACCCAGTACTTC

j_call: TRBJ1-1
clone_size: -
d_call: -
v_call: TRBV10-2
cdr3_aa: CASSEYEGTTAFF
cdr3_nt: TGCGCCAGCAGTGAGTATGAGGGGACTACAGCTTTCTTT

j_call: TRBJ1-2
clone_size: -
d_call: -
v_call: TRBV4-3
cdr3_aa: CASSQDARGDYGYTF
cdr3_nt: TGCGCCAGCAGCCAAGATGCCCGGGGAGACTATGGCTACACCTTC

j_call: TRBJ2-5
clone_size: -
d_call: -
v_call: TRBV30
cdr3_aa: CAWSVQQIGGETQYF
cdr3_nt: TGTGCCTGGAGTGTACAACAGATAGGGGGTGAGACCCAGTACTTC

j_call: TRBJ1-1
clone_size: -
d_call: -
v_call: TRBV7-3
cdr3_aa: CASSLDGGHGEAFF
cdr3_nt: TGTGCCAGCAGCTTAGATGGGGGGCATGGTGAAGCTTTCTTT

j_call: TRBJ1-6
clone_size: -
d_call: -
v_call: TRBV2
cdr3_aa: CASKVDGRSPLHF
cdr3_nt: TGTGCCTCCAAGGTGGACGGAAGGTCACCCCTCCACTTT

j_call: TRBJ1-2
clone_size: -
d_call: -
v_call: TRBV19
cdr3_aa: CASSSRRFYGYTF
cdr3_nt: TGTGCCAGTAGTAGTAGGCGCTTCTATGGCTACACCTTC

j_call: TRBJ2-7
clone_size: -
d_call: -
v_call: TRBV30
cdr3_aa: CAWSVLAGVGYF
cdr3_nt: TGTGCCTGGAGTGTACTAGCTGGGGTTGGATACTTC

j_call: TRBJ1-1
clone_size: few
d_call: -
v_call: TRBV7-2
cdr3_aa: CASSLGSISMNTEAFF
cdr3_nt: TGTGCCAGCAGCTTAGGTTCGATCAGTATGAACACTGAAGCTTTCTTT

j_call: TRBJ2-2
clone_size: -
d_call: -
v_call: TRBV7-2
cdr3_aa: CASSLKGLRDTGELFF
cdr3_nt: TGTGCCAGCAGCTTAAAGGGTCTAAGGGACACCGGGGAGCTGTTTTTT

j_call: TRBJ2-7
clone_size: once
d_call: TRBD1
v_call: TRBV4-1
cdr3_aa: CASSQFAQGALREQYF
cdr3_nt: TGCGCCAGCAGCCAATTCGCGCAGGGGGCATTGCGGGAGCAGTACTTC

j_call: TRBJ1-5
clone_size: -
d_call: TRBD1
v_call: TRBV18
cdr3_aa: CASSPRPITGGTSNQPQHF
cdr3_nt: TGTGCCAGCTCACCGAGGCCTATCACAGGGGGCACAAGCAATCAGCCCCAGCATTTT

j_call: TRBJ2-3
clone_size: -
d_call: TRBD1
v_call: TRBV4-3
cdr3_aa: CASSQHTGGMYPDTQYF
cdr3_nt: TGCGCCAGCAGCCAACATACAGGGGGCATGTACCCAGATACGCAGTATTTT

j_call: TRBJ2-7
clone_size: -
d_call: -
v_call: TRBV7-2
cdr3_aa: CASSRDSQIYEQYF
cdr3_nt: TGTGCCAGCAGCCGGGACTCGCAGATCTACGAGCAGTACTTC

j_call: TRBJ2-7
clone_size: -
d_call: TRBD2
v_call: TRBV7-2
cdr3_aa: CASRRRTSEAYEQYF
cdr3_nt: TGTGCCAGCAGACGCCGGACTAGCGAGGCCTACGAGCAGTACTTC

j_call: TRBJ2-5
clone_size: -
d_call: TRBD2
v_call: TRBV2
cdr3_aa: CASSSGGRETQYF
cdr3_nt: TGTGCCAGCAGCAGCGGGGGGAGGGAGACCCAGTACTTC

j_call: TRBJ1-6
clone_size: -
d_call: -
v_call: TRBV7-3
cdr3_aa: CASSSPLGGRYNSPLHF
cdr3_nt: TGTGCCAGCAGCTCCCCACTCGGGGGCCGCTATAATTCACCCCTCCACTTT

j_call: TRBJ2-3
clone_size: -
d_call: TRBD2
v_call: TRBV6-5
cdr3_aa: CASRRGGGTDTQYF
cdr3_nt: TGTGCCAGCAGACGCGGGGGGGGCACAGATACGCAGTATTTT

j_call: TRBJ1-1
clone_size: -
d_call: -
v_call: TRBV18
cdr3_aa: CASSPSIARGNTEAFF
cdr3_nt: TGTGCCAGCTCACCATCGATCGCCAGGGGGAACACTGAAGCTTTCTTT

j_call: TRBJ1-1
clone_size: few
d_call: -
v_call: TRBV11-2
cdr3_aa: CASSFNLNTEAFF
cdr3_nt: TGTGCCAGCAGCTTCAACTTGAACACTGAAGCTTTCTTT

j_call: TRBJ1-5
clone_size: once
d_call: -
v_call: TRBV7-2
cdr3_aa: CASSSRDISNQPQHF
cdr3_nt: TGTGCCAGCAGCTCCCGGGACATTAGCAATCAGCCCCAGCATTTT

j_call: TRBJ2-1
clone_size: -
d_call: -
v_call: TRBV5-6
cdr3_aa: CASSLLEAYNEQFF
cdr3_nt: TGTGCCAGCAGCTTGTTGGAAGCCTACAATGAGCAGTTCTTC

j_call: TRBJ1-5
clone_size: -
d_call: TRBD1
v_call: TRBV5-1
cdr3_aa: CASSLGTGRQPQHF
cdr3_nt: TGCGCCAGCAGCTTGGGGACAGGGCGGCAGCCCCAGCATTTT

j_call: TRBJ1-2
clone_size: -
d_call: -
v_call: TRBV7-2
cdr3_aa: CASSLDWGGYTF
cdr3_nt: TGTGCCAGCAGCTTAGATTGGGGAGGCTACACCTTC

j_call: TRBJ2-3
clone_size: few
d_call: -
v_call: TRBV7-9
cdr3_aa: CASSRPVGGTDTQYF
cdr3_nt: TGTGCCAGCAGCCGTCCGGTCGGGGGAACAGATACGCAGTATTTT

j_call: TRBJ2-7
clone_size: once
d_call: -
v_call: TRBV28
cdr3_aa: CASSPWGANYEQYF
cdr3_nt: TGTGCCAGCAGCCCGTGGGGGGCCAACTACGAGCAGTACTTC

j_call: TRBJ2-4
clone_size: -
d_call: -
v_call: TRBV7-2
cdr3_aa: CASSSNTGLLAKNIQYF
cdr3_nt: TGTGCCAGCAGCTCGAATACAGGGCTGCTAGCCAAAAACATTCAGTACTTC

j_call: TRBJ1-1
clone_size: -
d_call: -
v_call: TRBV28
cdr3_aa: CASSPDIRTEAFF
cdr3_nt: TGTGCCAGCAGTCCTGATATCCGGACTGAAGCTTTCTTT

j_call: TRBJ2-3
clone_size: -
d_call: -
v_call: TRBV14
cdr3_aa: CASSQDWEDTQYF
cdr3_nt: TGTGCCAGCAGCCAAGATTGGGAAGATACGCAGTATTTT

j_call: TRBJ1-2
clone_size: -
d_call: -
v_call: TRBV27
cdr3_aa: CASSPGTSYGYTF
cdr3_nt: TGTGCCAGCAGCCCCGGGACATCTTATGGCTACACCTTC

j_call: TRBJ1-3
clone_size: -
d_call: TRBD1
v_call: TRBV19
cdr3_aa: CASSIVKGASSGNTIYF
cdr3_nt: TGTGCCAGTAGTATTGTTAAGGGGGCGAGCTCTGGAAACACCATATATTTT

j_call: TRBJ2-5
clone_size: -
d_call: -
v_call: TRBV5-5
cdr3_aa: CASSLAGREETQYF
cdr3_nt: TGTGCCAGCAGCTTGGCCGGACGAGAGGAGACCCAGTACTTC

j_call: TRBJ1-6
clone_size: -
d_call: TRBD1
v_call: TRBV7-9
cdr3_aa: CASSSSYTYGTGVDSPLHF
cdr3_nt: TGTGCCAGCAGCTCCTCCTATACCTATGGGACAGGGGTAGATTCACCCCTCCACTTT

j_call: TRBJ1-4
clone_size: -
d_call: -
v_call: TRBV4-3
cdr3_aa: CASSQVPLGEETNEKLFF
cdr3_nt: TGCGCCAGCAGCCAAGTCCCTTTGGGGGAAGAAACTAATGAAAAACTGTTTTTT

j_call: TRBJ1-6
clone_size: few
d_call: -
v_call: TRBV18
cdr3_aa: CASSPEHSPLHF
cdr3_nt: TGTGCCAGCTCACCGGAGCATTCACCCCTCCACTTT

j_call: TRBJ2-3
clone_size: -
d_call: TRBD2
v_call: TRBV7-3
cdr3_aa: CASSSRGVTDTQYF
cdr3_nt: TGTGCCAGCAGCTCCCGGGGGGTCACAGATACGCAGTATTTT

j_call: TRBJ1-1
clone_size: few
d_call: -
v_call: TRBV5-1
cdr3_aa: CASSFFGGAMNTEAFF
cdr3_nt: TGCGCCAGCAGCTTCTTCGGGGGGGCCATGAACACTGAAGCTTTCTTT

j_call: TRBJ1-2
clone_size: -
d_call: TRBD1
v_call: TRBV7-2
cdr3_aa: CASSYGQGGVYGYTF
cdr3_nt: TGTGCCAGCAGCTACGGACAGGGGGGCGTCTATGGCTACACCTTC

j_call: TRBJ1-5
clone_size: once
d_call: TRBD1
v_call: TRBV25-1
cdr3_aa: CASSETGGNQPQHF
cdr3_nt: TGTGCCAGCAGTGAAACAGGGGGGAATCAGCCCCAGCATTTT

j_call: TRBJ2-5
clone_size: -
d_call: -
v_call: TRBV7-2
cdr3_aa: CASSLYGRETQYF
cdr3_nt: TGTGCCAGCAGCTTATACGGAAGGGAGACCCAGTACTTC